One and the same sample provided the 20 T cell receptor beta chains below, sequenced in a study of T-cell reconstitution after alpha-beta-depleted transplantation in children. Preparation of the TCRbeta library involved a method that used unique molecular identifiers. TCRdb independently ran MiXCR on the PCR reads; one entry per CDR3 protein. The sample yields some 600,000 distinct CDR3 sequences, about an eighth seen once. The sequenced sample was PBMCs, mostly from graft donor cells, obtained 360 days after TCRalphabeta/CD19-depleted stem cell transplant. Receptor source: a male patient between 5 and 17 years old who had a stem cell transplant for acute myeloid leukemia, so the T cells may come from the graft donor.

This clonotype has only a few counts. V is TRBV4-3 and J is TRBJ2-3; D unclear. Germline V gives CDR1 LGHNA, CDR2 YSLEER. This CDR3 contains 12 residues. Trimming took off 6 bases at V and 2 bases at J, with 6 bases between the two ends. CDR3 amino acids: CASRSSTDTQYF. DNA for the CDR3: TGCGCCAGCAGGTCATCCACAGATACGCAGTATTTT.

The V and J genes are TRBV28 and TRBJ2-2; 9 bases are shared with TRBD2. The CDR3 is 16 residues long. CDR1 and CDR2 (germline): MDHEN, SYDVKM. V gave up 5 bases and J gave up 2 bases; unmatched junction bases: 6. The CDR3 loop is CASSQIAGANTGELFF. CDR3 coding DNA: TGTGCCAGCAGTCAGATAGCGGGAGCCAACACCGGGGAGCTGTTTTTT.

The rearrangement links TRBV12-3 or TRBV12-4 to TRBJ2-1; maybe TRBD2 (6 bases). The CDR3 extends over 15 amino acids. V shed 7 bases and J shed 2 bases, with 15 bases lying between them. CDR3 sequence reads: CASIDLAAAYNEQFF. In DNA form, the CDR3 reads TGTGCCAGCATCGACTTAGCGGCTGCCTACAATGAGCAGTTCTTC.

V gene TRBV4-1 combines with J gene TRBJ2-5; the D is unclear. This CDR3 contains 13 residues. V lost 0 bases and J lost 5, with 7 bases in between. Per the germline V gene, CDR1 is MGHRA and CDR2 is YSYEKL. CDR3 loop: CASSQERMETQYF. The CDR3 bases are TGCGCCAGCAGCCAAGAAAGGATGGAGACCCAGTACTTC.

V is TRBV19 and J is TRBJ1-5; D is ambiguous. V lost 3 bases and J 4 bases, leaving 13 bases between the germline ends. The germline gives CDR1 LNHDA, CDR2 SQIVND (reference sequence). This CDR3 region has 15 residues. CDR3 loop: CASSIMRGRNQPQHF. The CDR3, as DNA: TGTGCCAGTAGTATCATGCGGGGTCGGAATCAGCCCCAGCATTTT. Using reference TRBV19 and TRBJ1-5 for the parts outside the CDR3, the full variable domain is DGGITQSPKYLFRKEGQNVTLSCEQNLNHDAMYWYRQDPGQGLRLIYYSQIVNDFQKGDIAEGYSVSREKKESFPLTVTSAQKNPTAFYLCASSIMRGRNQPQHFGDGTRLSIL.

The chain links TRBV6-2 or TRBV6-3 to TRBJ2-7; 7 bases map to TRBD2. V shed 2 bases, J shed 2 bases, and the junction held 3 bases outside the gene matches. This CDR3 region has 14 residues. Germline assignment: CDR1 MNHEY and CDR2 SVGEGT. The CDR3 DNA sequence: TGTGCCAGCAGTTACGGGCGGGAGCCCTACGAGCAGTACTTC. Translating it yields CASSYGREPYEQYF.

The V gene is TRBV7-2, the J gene TRBJ2-3; 7 bases align to TRBD2. V trimming: 0 bases; J trimming: 0 bases; junction bases outside the gene matches: 6. There are 17 residues in the CDR3. Germline CDR1 SGHTA, CDR2 FQGNSA. CDR3 residues: CASSLAGTTPSTDTQYF. DNA of the CDR3: TGTGCCAGCAGCTTAGCCGGGACTACTCCTAGCACAGATACGCAGTATTTT.

V is TRBV6-2 or TRBV6-3 and J is TRBJ2-3; 7 bases fit TRBD2. This CDR3 region has 15 residues. V shed 7 bases, J shed 2 bases, and the junction held 9 bases outside the gene matches. The germline CDR1 and CDR2 sequences are MNHEY and SVGEGT. CDR3 bases: TGTGCCAGCAAGACTCCGCTAGCGGACACAGATACGCAGTATTTT. Its translation is CASKTPLADTDTQYF.

V gene TRBV6-4 combines with J gene TRBJ2-2; TRBD2 matches at 11 bases. Germline-derived CDR1 and CDR2 are MRHNA and SNTAGT. The CDR3 sequence is 17 residues long. V was pared by 0 bases and J by 6 bases, with 6 bases of the junction left unmatched. CDR3 sequence (DNA): TGTGCCAGCAGTGACTCCCTACTAGCGGGAGAAGCCGGGGAGCTGTTTTTT. Its protein product is CASSDSLLAGEAGELFF.

In its sample, this clonotype was seen a few times. The chain couples TRBV11-1 to TRBJ2-7; 7 positions agree with TRBD2. The germline gives CDR1 SGHAT, CDR2 FQDESV (reference sequence). This CDR3 has 17 amino acids. The trim removed 5 bases at V and 4 bases at J, leaving 17 bases unmatched. CDR3 sequence (DNA): TGTGCCAGCAGCCCACTTAGGGGAAGCGGGAACACTTACGAGCAGTACTTC. Protein product: CASSPLRGSGNTYEQYF.

The sample holds many counts of this clonotype. This chain connects TRBV7-2 to TRBJ2-3; 13 bases map to TRBD2. The CDR3 is 16 amino acids. Per the germline V gene, CDR1 is SGHTA and CDR2 is FQGNSA. After removal of 0 bases from V and 4 bases from J, the junction contained 1 base not matched to a gene. This chain's CDR3 is CASSLALAGGSDTQYF. The CDR3 coding sequence is TGTGCCAGCAGCTTAGCACTAGCGGGAGGGTCAGATACGCAGTATTTT.

This clonotype was seen more than once but under ten times. This rearrangement joins TRBV7-2 to TRBJ2-5; D remains ambiguous. V gave up 4 bases and J gave up 5 bases, with 23 bases separating them. Germline CDR1 is SGHTA and CDR2 is FQGNSA. The CDR3 covers 17 residues. CDR3 region: CASSSRSQSAVRETQYF. In DNA, the CDR3 is TGTGCCAGCAGCTCCCGGTCCCAATCCGCGGTGAGGGAGACCCAGTACTTC. Variable domain in full (rest from reference TRBV7-2 and TRBJ2-5): GAGVSQSPSNKVTEKGKDVELRCDPISGHTALYWYRQSLGQGLEFLIYFQGNSAPDKSGLPSDRFSAERTGGSVSTLTIQRTQQEDSAVYLCASSSRSQSAVRETQYFGPGTRLLVL.

This clonotype occurred a few times. The gene calls are TRBV21-1 and TRBJ2-5. TRBV21-1 is a recognized pseudogene. CDR3 length equals 16 residues. The CDR3 DNA reads as TGTGCCAGCAGCAAAGCGCTGAGGCAGTCCCAAGAGACCCAGTACTTC. Residues: CASSKALRQSQETQYF.

V and J are TRBV20-1 and TRBJ2-1, with 12 bases aligning to TRBD2. The V gene end was trimmed by 1 base and the J gene end by 2 bases; junction bases not matched to a gene: 12. The CDR3 consists of 19 residues. Germline-derived CDR1 and CDR2 are DFQATT and SNEGSKA (reference sequence). CDR3 protein: CSARGPGTSGLRPYNEQFF. CDR3 bases: TGCAGTGCTAGAGGTCCCGGGACTAGCGGGCTGAGGCCCTACAATGAGCAGTTCTTC.

This clonotype was seen a few times. The chain joins TRBV14 to TRBJ1-2; no clear D gene. CDR3 length: 14 amino acids. The germline V and J ends were trimmed by 1 base and 7 bases, with 13 bases remaining between them. Germline values: CDR1 SGHDN, CDR2 FVKESK. The CDR3 DNA reads TGTGCCAGCAGCCAAGCGGCGGGGTTTGGTGGCTACACCTTC. Translated, it gives CASSQAAGFGGYTF.

This clonotype occurred a few times. This chain joins TRBV20-1 and TRBJ1-1, with 10 bases matching TRBD1. Germline CDR1 reads DFQATT; CDR2 reads SNEGSKA (reference sequence). The CDR3 is 14 residues long. Trimming took 6 bases from V and 1 from J; bases not matched to a gene: 5. The CDR3 region has the DNA TGCAGTGCCATAGACAGGGGGCGGAACACTGAAGCTTTCTTT. Amino acid sequence: CSAIDRGRNTEAFF.

V and J are TRBV25-1 and TRBJ2-6; TRBD1 matches 7 bases. The ends lost 4 bases at V and 0 bases at J; junction bases unmatched: 6. The CDR3 is 17 amino acids. Germline V lookup: CDR1 MGHDK, CDR2 SYGVNS. For the CDR3, the DNA is TGTGCCAGCAGTGCATTGGGACAGAACTCTGGGGCCAACGTCCTGACTTTC. It is translated as CASSALGQNSGANVLTF.

There are many counts of this clonotype. This chain links TRBV11-3 with TRBJ2-1, with D hard to call. The germline CDR1 and CDR2 sequences are SGHNT and YENEEA. This CDR3 has 16 residues. Trimming stripped 0 bases from V and 4 bases from J, with 13 bases between. CDR3 sequence: CASSLDRPTGYNEQFF. The CDR3 DNA reads TGTGCCAGCAGCTTAGACAGGCCCACTGGTTACAATGAGCAGTTCTTC.

This clonotype was found a few times. This chain joins TRBV6-5 and TRBJ1-2, with 7 bases aligning to TRBD1. The CDR3 has 18 residues. CDR1 is MNHEY, CDR2 SVGAGI, per germline. V lost 0 bases to trimming and J lost 1 base; unmatched junction nucleotides: 11. The CDR3 sequence: CASSYSRIGTAYNYGYTF. CDR3 DNA sequence: TGTGCCAGCAGTTACTCGAGGATCGGGACAGCCTATAACTATGGCTACACCTTC.

V and J are TRBV20-1 and TRBJ2-7, with D possibly being TRBD2 (5 bases). The V end lost 5 bases, the J end lost 4 bases, and 15 bases lay between the germline ends. This CDR3 spans 13 amino acids. Germline loops: CDR1 DFQATT, CDR2 SNEGSKA (reference sequence). The CDR3 region is CSARIASGYEQYF. The CDR3 DNA is TGCAGTGCTCGGATAGCGTCTGGGTACGAGCAGTACTTC.